This TCR beta chain was documented in a study of cytomegalovirus exposure and HLA in healthy donors. This CDR3 is built from 14 residues. Trimming pared 6 bases from V and 4 bases from J, leaving 17 bases between. In germline, CDR1 is SGHKS, CDR2 YYEKEE (reference sequence). The repertoire was sequenced with immunoSEQ multiplex PCR; TCRdb's copy has only in-frame clones and lacks some. The table includes about 340,000 clones, 80% to 90% detected once. Study-wide findings and caveats: Around 160 TCR beta chains were listed as cytomegalovirus-associated. Three chains linked to CMV were shown in vitro to be specific for CMV antigens.

In regard to this clone: What it binds is unknown.

Donors came from a validation cohort of over a hundred subjects, distinct from the first 666-subject cohort. Specimen: PBMCs. The chain uses TRBV5-5 and TRBJ2-7; D is perhaps TRBD1 (6 bases). The origin of this receptor is a woman younger than 30 in good health and CMV-seronegative. The CDR3 sequence: CASIPNTQGYEQYF. The CDR3 DNA follows: TGTGCCAGCATCCCGAATACGCAGGGGTACGAGCAGTACTTC.